This T cell receptor (beta chain) was found in a study of T cells in tumors and immune-related adverse events. Some clones are missing from TCRdb's copy, which holds only in-frame ones; the method was immunoSEQ multiplex PCR. The sample records tens of thousands of clones, around nine tenths being singletons. The germline V and J ends were trimmed by 10 bases and 4 bases, with 16 bases remaining between them. The CDR3 covers 13 residues. Germline V CDR1 and CDR2: SNHLY, FYNNEI. Material: lymph node tissue, obtained from a patient treated with anti-PD-1 therapy. This TCR came from a female donor with metastatic renal cell carcinoma. This rearrangement joins TRBV2 to TRBJ1-2; a weak D match, TRBD1 (6 bases). The CDR3: CANRPTGSYGYTF. In DNA, the CDR3 is TGTGCCAACCGCCCAACAGGGTCCTATGGCTACACCTTC.